The 9 T cell receptor beta chains reported below all come from one sample, sequenced in a study of neurological immune-mediated disorders. TCRdb ran MiXCR on the 5' RACE reads and lists one entry per CDR3 protein. Here the sample spans 47,000 or so distinct CDR3 sequences, 9% to 10% being singletons. Regarding time point: longitudinal time-point 1 (baseline). Sequenced sample: PBMCs. Receptor source: a woman aged 35 to 49 in good health.

Ten or more counts support this clonotype. The chain joins TRBV18 to TRBJ2-5; weak D call: TRBD2 (5 bases). The V and J ends lost 0 bases and 5 bases respectively, with 7 bases between them. CDR3 length: 13 amino acids. Germline V gene data show CDR1 as KGHSH and CDR2 as LQKENI. DNA of the CDR3: TGTGCCAGCTCACCACCGGGAGATGAGACCCAGTACTTC. As protein: CASSPPGDETQYF. The full variable domain, its missing parts supplied by reference TRBV18 and TRBJ2-5, is NAGVMQNPRHLVRRRGQEARLRCSPMKGHSHVYWYRQLPEEGLKFMVYLQKENIIDESGMPKERFSAEFPKEGPSILRIQQVVRGDSAAYFCASSPPGDETQYFGPGTRLLVL.

The table lists this clonotype with many counts. The chain has TRBV7-3 and TRBJ2-1; a weak D match, TRBD1 (6 bases). V gave up 4 bases and J gave up 8 bases, with 6 bases separating them. The CDR3 is made up of 11 amino acids. The germline V gene encodes CDR1 SGHTA and CDR2 FQGTGA. The CDR3 nucleotides are TGTGCCAGCAGCTCAGGGGATGAGCAGTTCTTC. It specifies CASSSGDEQFF.

This clonotype was seen many times. The CDR3 coding sequence is TGTGCCAGCAGAGGGACTAGCGGGGGGGCGCGGCATGAGCAGTTCTTC. It encodes CASRGTSGGARHEQFF. The rearrangement uses TRBV6-5 and TRBJ2-1, with TRBD2 matching 16 bases. CDR1 and CDR2 from the germline V gene are MNHEY and SVGAGI. Trimming removed 6 bases from V and 8 bases from J; junction bases left unmatched: 7. The CDR3 consists of 16 residues.

This clonotype appeared many times. The chain has TRBV20-1 and TRBJ1-1; tentative D call: TRBD1 (5 bases). The germline CDR1 and CDR2 sequences are DFQATT and SNEGSKA (reference sequence). V dropped 3 bases and J dropped 11 bases, with 16 bases sitting between them. CDR3 length: 12 residues. This CDR3 reads CSASGDSRRAFF. Here the CDR3 DNA reads TGCAGTGCTAGTGGGGACTCCCGGCGGGCTTTCTTT.

Only a few counts were recorded for this clonotype. J is TRBJ2-6 and V is TRBV18, with D perhaps TRBD1 (5 bases). The CDR3 is 19 amino acids. Trimming took 3 bases from V and 0 from J, leaving 18 bases between them. Germline V gene lookup returns CDR1 KGHSH and CDR2 LQKENI. The CDR3 DNA follows: TGTGCCAGCTCACCTGTGACAGCCGGTTATTACTCTGGGGCCAACGTCCTGACTTTC. As protein: CASSPVTAGYYSGANVLTF.

This clonotype was observed at least ten times. The chain employs TRBV5-4 and TRBJ1-1; possibly TRBD1 for D (5 bases). Germline values: CDR1 SGHNT, CDR2 YYREEE (reference sequence). Trimming shortened V by 1 base and J by 1 base, and 14 bases separated the two germline ends. The CDR3 is 16 residues long. The CDR3 nucleotides read TGTGCCAGCAGCTTGCAGGCGGGGCAGGGGAACACTGAAGCTTTCTTT. Protein product: CASSLQAGQGNTEAFF. Combining the CDR3 with reference TRBV5-4 and TRBJ1-1 gives the whole variable domain ETGVTQSPTHLIKTRGQQVTLRCSSQSGHNTVSWYQQALGQGPQFIFQYYREEENGRGNFPPRFSGLQFPNYSSELNVNALELDDSALYLCASSLQAGQGNTEAFFGQGTRLTVV.

This clonotype appeared many times. J is TRBJ2-3 and V is TRBV9; D unclear. CDR3 length: 14 residues. V shed 0 bases and J shed 2 bases, with 7 bases lying between them. Germline CDR1 SGDLS, CDR2 YYNGEE. Here the CDR3 DNA reads TGTGCCAGCAGCGTAGGTTACCTCACAGATACGCAGTATTTT. Amino acid sequence: CASSVGYLTDTQYF.

Regarding this clonotype: The junction differs from germline at one of its ends, possibly a read error. The V call is TRBV12-3 or TRBV12-4, the J call TRBJ1-5; D is ambiguous. This CDR3 spans 13 amino acids. CDR3 loop: CARSLDGHQPQNF. The DNA for the CDR3 is TGTGCCAGAAGTCTTGACGGCCATCAGCCCCAGAATTTT.

In its sample, this clonotype was seen many times. This chain connects TRBV12-3 or TRBV12-4 to TRBJ1-3; the D is unclear. The CDR3 spans 14 residues. Trimming shortened V by 8 bases and J by 3 bases, and 14 bases separated the two germline ends. CDR3 region: CASGGSALGNTIYF. The CDR3 DNA reads TGTGCCAGCGGCGGCAGCGCCCTTGGAAACACCATATATTTT.